Presented here are 10 T cell receptor beta chains from one specimen sequenced in a study of blood T cell repertoires in COVID-19. TCRdb's copy holds only in-frame clones and misses some; the assay was immunoSEQ multiplex PCR. The top ten clones hold 10% of a sample with 220,000 or so clones, approximately 86% of them seen once. Sequencing used peripheral blood. The receptors derive from a woman aged 50 to 60 with COVID-19, enrolled during active disease.

The chain is built from TRBV29-1 and TRBJ1-5; D is undetermined. Germline-derived CDR1 and CDR2 are SQVTM and ANQGSEA. V lost 2 bases, J lost 0 bases, and 17 bases lay in between. The CDR3 contains 17 residues. The CDR3 DNA sequence: TGCAGCGTTGAAAGTGTCCCCCGAGTCTATAGCAATCAGCCCCAGCATTTT. It specifies CSVESVPRVYSNQPQHF.

V gene TRBV3-1 (or the pseudogene TRBV3-2) combines with J gene TRBJ2-5, with D maybe TRBD1 (7 bases). This CDR3 is 16 amino acids long. The germline CDR1 and CDR2 sequences are LGHDT and YNNKEL (reference sequence). The V end was cut by 0 bases, the J end by 10 bases, with 21 bases between. Here the CDR3 reads CASSQEEGAGKRHQYF. CDR3 nucleotides: TGTGCCAGCAGCCAAGAGGAGGGGGCCGGGAAGAGACACCAGTACTTC.

The chain uses TRBV6-5 and TRBJ1-5; D remains unclear. Germline V gene lookup returns CDR1 MNHEY and CDR2 SVGAGI. Between the trimmed V and J ends, which lost 6 bases and 0 bases, there was a span of 6 bases. The CDR3 is 13 residues long. The CDR3 is CASSVNSNQPQHF. In DNA form, the CDR3 reads TGTGCCAGCAGCGTTAATAGCAATCAGCCCCAGCATTTT.

The CDR3: CASSPTGARGNQPQHF. In nucleotides, the CDR3 is TGTGCCAGCAGTCCAACAGGGGCGAGGGGCAATCAGCCCCAGCATTTT. The V and J genes are TRBV2 and TRBJ1-5, with 7 nucleotides matching TRBD1. CDR3 length: 16 amino acids. CDR1 is SNHLY, CDR2 FYNNEI, per germline. V shed 5 bases and J 2 bases; nucleotides not matched to a gene: 9.

V and J are TRBV13 and TRBJ2-1; D gene uncertain. CDR1 PRHDT and CDR2 FYEKMQ come from the germline V gene (reference sequence). The CDR3 contains 11 residues. This chain's CDR3 is CAADIDNEQFF. CDR3 sequence (DNA): TGTGCAGCCGACATTGACAATGAGCAGTTCTTC.

The CDR3 region is CSASAGGLGNEQFF. The CDR3, as DNA: TGCAGTGCTAGTGCGGGGGGCCTGGGCAATGAGCAGTTCTTC. This chain connects TRBV20-1 to TRBJ2-1; TRBD2 aligns across 8 bases. CDR3 length: 14 residues. The trim removed 3 bases at V and 6 bases at J, leaving 7 bases unmatched. The germline CDR1 and CDR2 sequences are DFQATT and SNEGSKA (reference sequence).

The rearrangement uses TRBV2 and TRBJ2-3, with a weak D call TRBD2 (6 bases). The germline V and J ends were trimmed by 8 bases and 2 bases, with 8 bases remaining between them. The CDR3 loop spans 12 amino acids. Looked up from germline, CDR1 is SNHLY and CDR2 is FYNNEI. CDR3 nucleotides: TGTGCCAGCGGGGGGATCACAGATACGCAGTATTTT. This codes for CASGGITDTQYF.

V gene TRBV18 combines with J gene TRBJ2-3, with 7 bases identical to TRBD2. V lost 6 bases, J lost 9 bases, and 15 bases stayed unmatched. Germline loops: CDR1 KGHSH, CDR2 LQKENI. The CDR3 extends over 15 amino acids. CDR3 sequence (DNA): TGTGCCAGCTCCCTGAAACGGGGGGACGCCGGCACGCAGTATTTT. Amino acids: CASSLKRGDAGTQYF.

This clone showed up just once. The CDR3 is CATSRDGTGNSPLHF. The CDR3 coding sequence is TGTGCCACCAGCAGGGATGGGACTGGGAATTCACCCCTCCACTTT. This rearrangement joins TRBV15 to TRBJ1-6; D possibly corresponds to TRBD1 (5 bases). The V gene's germline CDR1 is LNHNV and CDR2 YYDKDF (reference sequence). The V end was cut by 3 bases, the J end by 7 bases, with 13 bases between. The CDR3 extends over 15 amino acids. Variable domain in full (rest from reference TRBV15 and TRBJ1-6): DAMVIQNPRYQVTQFGKPVTLSCSQTLNHNVMYWYQQKSSQAPKLLFHYYDKDFNNEADTPDNFQSRRPNTSFCFLDIRSPGLGDTAMYLCATSRDGTGNSPLHFGNGTRLTVT.

This clone turned up a few times. This chain links TRBV5-4 with TRBJ1-2; D possibly corresponds to TRBD1 (5 bases). With 4 bases removed from V and 0 bases from J, the gap between germline ends came to 7 bases. This CDR3 spans 13 amino acids. CDR1 SGHNT and CDR2 YYREEE come from the germline V gene (reference sequence). CDR3 amino acids: CASSRQSNYGYTF. The CDR3 nucleotides read TGTGCCAGCAGCCGACAGTCTAACTATGGCTACACCTTC. Supplemented by reference TRBV5-4 and TRBJ1-2, the full variable domain reads ETGVTQSPTHLIKTRGQQVTLRCSSQSGHNTVSWYQQALGQGPQFIFQYYREEENGRGNFPPRFSGLQFPNYSSELNVNALELDDSALYLCASSRQSNYGYTFGSGTRLTVV.